Below are 30 T cell receptor beta chains sequenced from a single sample in a study of CD4 T cells in relation to SARS-CoV-2 and coronaviruses. No antigen has been assigned to these receptors. Assay: immunoSEQ multiplex PCR; the TCRdb copy retains only in-frame clones and omits some. The sample has 9,500 to 13,000 clones; approximately 80% are singletons. The unexposed donors gave CD4+ T cells in about 2011-2019, prior to COVID-19. After ten to eleven days of culture, CD4+ T cells were isolated. Sequencing was carried out using CD4+ T cells from PBMCs, cultured in vitro. Receptor source: a human donor in good health.

This chain links TRBV2 with TRBJ2-3; TRBD2 aligns across 9 bases. The CDR3 is 15 amino acids. Germline CDR1 and CDR2: SNHLY and FYNNEI. V lost 3 bases to trimming and J lost 3 bases; unmatched junction nucleotides: 4. CDR3 sequence reads: CASSDRLAATDTQYF. DNA of the CDR3: TGTGCCAGCAGTGATAGACTAGCGGCGACAGATACGCAGTATTTT. The full variable domain, its missing parts supplied by reference TRBV2 and TRBJ2-3, is EPEVTQTPSHQVTQMGQEVILRCVPISNHLYFYWYRQILGQKVEFLVSFYNNEISEKSEIFDDQFSVERPDGSNFTLKIRSTKLEDSAMYFCASSDRLAATDTQYFGPGTRLTVL.

This chain uses TRBV7-2 with TRBJ1-2, with D unclear. The CDR3 consists of 12 residues. V was clipped by 2 bases and J by 14 bases, with 15 bases between them. The germline CDR1 and CDR2 sequences are SGHTA and FQGNSA. Written as DNA, the CDR3 is TGTGCCAGCAGCTTAAGGTACCCCGCCTGGACCTTC. Its translation: CASSLRYPAWTF.

The rearrangement joins TRBV6-2 or TRBV6-3 to TRBJ2-7; tentatively, D is TRBD1 (5 bases). This CDR3 has 12 amino acids. Germline values: CDR1 MNHEY, CDR2 SVGEGT. Trimming cost V 6 bases and J 10 bases, with 16 bases left between them. CDR3 protein: CASSPTEDKQYF. The CDR3, as DNA: TGTGCCAGCAGCCCAACTGAGGACAAACAGTACTTC.

The chain is built from TRBV7-9 and TRBJ1-1; weak D call: TRBD1 (6 bases). Germline CDR1 reads SEHNR; CDR2 reads FQNEAQ (reference sequence). CDR3 length equals 14 residues. Deletions cut 4 bases from V and 1 base from J, with 10 bases between. As DNA, the CDR3 is TGTGCCAGCAGCTCCTTGACAGGGAACACTGAAGCTTTCTTT. Residues: CASSSLTGNTEAFF.

This chain joins TRBV18 and TRBJ1-2; a possible D gene is TRBD1 (5 bases). Germline values: CDR1 KGHSH, CDR2 LQKENI. The CDR3 has 15 residues. Between the trimmed V and J ends, which lost 2 bases and 6 bases, there was a span of 16 bases. The CDR3 bases are TGTGCCAGCTCACCAATGGCCGGGACCGAAGATGGCTACACCTTC. Its translation: CASSPMAGTEDGYTF.

J is TRBJ1-1 and V is TRBV29-1; 10 positions match TRBD1. The ends lost 5 bases at V and 8 bases at J; junction bases unmatched: 8. The length of the CDR3 is 13 residues. Germline CDR1 reads SQVTM; CDR2 reads ANQGSEA. This chain's CDR3 is CSVHAGGQGEAFF. CDR3 sequence (DNA): TGCAGCGTTCACGCCGGGGGACAGGGGGAAGCTTTCTTT.

The chain carries TRBV5-6 and TRBJ2-5; either TRBD1 or TRBD2 may fit D (7 bases each). Trimming stripped 5 bases from V and 4 bases from J, with 21 bases between. Germline lookup yields CDR1 SGHDT and CDR2 YYEEEE. The CDR3 is made up of 16 amino acids. The CDR3, as DNA: TGTGCCAGCAGTCCGAGGGGAGGGGGCTCATTAGAGACCCAGTACTTC. It encodes CASSPRGGGSLETQYF.

This clone was seen a handful of times. The rearrangement uses TRBV2 and TRBJ1-2, with 7 bases that match TRBD1. This CDR3 has 14 amino acids. Germline CDR1 is SNHLY and CDR2 is FYNNEI. J gave up 4 bases and V 7 bases, and 9 bases lay outside the gene matches. The CDR3 reads CASTETGRGYGYTF. The CDR3 bases are TGTGCCAGCACCGAGACAGGGAGAGGCTATGGCTACACCTTC. Together with reference TRBV2 and TRBJ1-2, the CDR3 gives the full variable domain: EPEVTQTPSHQVTQMGQEVILRCVPISNHLYFYWYRQILGQKVEFLVSFYNNEISEKSEIFDDQFSVERPDGSNFTLKIRSTKLEDSAMYFCASTETGRGYGYTFGSGTRLTVV.

This chain's CDR3 is CASSSPQETQYF. The CDR3 nucleotides are TGTGCCAGCAGCTCCCCCCAAGAGACCCAGTACTTC. V is TRBV5-4 and J is TRBJ2-5; D ambiguous. Germline V gene sequence: CDR1 SGHNT, CDR2 YYREEE (reference sequence). The CDR3 is 12 residues long. V lost 3 bases, J lost 1 base, and 4 bases lay in between.

V and J are TRBV30 and TRBJ2-5, with 7 bases that match TRBD2. Germline CDR1 and CDR2: GTSNPN and SVGIG (reference sequence). The CDR3 runs 14 residues. The V gene end was trimmed by 2 bases and the J gene end by 5 bases; junction bases not matched to a gene: 8. The CDR3 is CAWSTGGSGETQYF. Here the CDR3 DNA reads TGTGCCTGGAGTACGGGCGGGAGCGGCGAGACCCAGTACTTC.

The chain recombines TRBV2 with TRBJ2-2; 7 nucleotides line up with TRBD1. Germline CDR1 reads SNHLY; CDR2 reads FYNNEI. With V trimmed by 7 bases and J by 0 bases, 2 bases remained unmatched. The CDR3 totals 14 residues. The CDR3 sequence is CASKGQPNTGELFF. Written as DNA, the CDR3 is TGTGCCAGCAAGGGACAGCCGAACACCGGGGAGCTGTTTTTT. Filled out from reference TRBV2 and TRBJ2-2, the complete variable domain reads EPEVTQTPSHQVTQMGQEVILRCVPISNHLYFYWYRQILGQKVEFLVSFYNNEISEKSEIFDDQFSVERPDGSNFTLKIRSTKLEDSAMYFCASKGQPNTGELFFGEGSRLTVL.

V usage is TRBV19 and J usage is TRBJ1-1; D is unclear. Germline CDR1 LNHDA, CDR2 SQIVND (reference sequence). The V end was cut by 3 bases, the J end by 1 base, with 9 bases between. CDR3 size: 14 residues. The CDR3 DNA reads as TGTGCCAGTAGTATTTTGAGAGGGAACACTGAAGCTTTCTTT. Its translation: CASSILRGNTEAFF.

The J gene is TRBJ2-7, the V gene TRBV6-1, with TRBD2 as a possible D gene (5 bases). Germline V CDR1 and CDR2: MNHNS, SASEGT. This CDR3 comprises 14 residues. V was shortened by 2 bases and J by 2 bases, with 10 bases between the two germline ends. CDR3: CASSELSGPYEQYF. CDR3 coding DNA: TGTGCCAGCAGTGAACTAAGCGGTCCCTACGAGCAGTACTTC.

The rearrangement joins TRBV7-9 to TRBJ2-1; the D is unclear. The germline V gene encodes CDR1 SEHNR and CDR2 FQNEAQ (reference sequence). This CDR3 comprises 15 residues. Trimming cost V 4 bases and J 0 bases, with 10 bases left between them. The CDR3 bases are TGTGCCAGCAGCTCCTTCGAGAGCTCCTACAATGAGCAGTTCTTC. Translated, it gives CASSSFESSYNEQFF.

The chain carries TRBV5-1 and TRBJ1-1; D is perhaps TRBD1 (5 bases). Germline assignment: CDR1 SGHRS and CDR2 YFSETQ. Trimming left V 5 bases short and J 1 base short, with 12 bases between. This CDR3 contains 14 residues. CDR3 nucleotides: TGCGCCAGCAGTCCCAGGGAGGGGAACACTGAAGCTTTCTTT. As protein: CASSPREGNTEAFF.

This rearrangement joins TRBV24-1 to TRBJ2-7, with a tentative D call TRBD2 (5 bases). Trimming stripped 4 bases from V and 6 bases from J, with 15 bases between. This CDR3 comprises 14 residues. Germline V lookup: CDR1 KGHDR, CDR2 SFDVKD. CDR3 in amino acids: CATSDSRTAGEQYF. The CDR3 DNA reads TGTGCCACCAGTGACTCTCGGACGGCGGGCGAGCAGTACTTC.

This clone has just a few counts. The rearrangement links TRBV2 to TRBJ1-2, with a possible D match to TRBD1 (5 bases). The CDR3 extends over 14 amino acids. Trimming cost V 8 bases and J 8 bases, with 21 bases left between them. Germline lookup yields CDR1 SNHLY and CDR2 FYNNEI. DNA for the CDR3: TGTGCCAGCTTACGGAACTCTGGGCAGGGAGGCTACACCTTC. Amino acid sequence: CASLRNSGQGGYTF.

This chain connects TRBV7-9 to TRBJ2-1; a possible D gene is TRBD2 (6 bases). Germline V gene sequence: CDR1 SEHNR, CDR2 FQNEAQ (reference sequence). V was cut by 1 base and J by 8 bases, with 15 bases left in between. The CDR3 length is 15 residues. The CDR3: CASSLVSSGGDEQFF. The CDR3 DNA is TGTGCCAGCAGCTTAGTTTCCAGTGGAGGGGATGAGCAGTTCTTC.

The chain uses TRBV11-2 and TRBJ1-3, with D possibly being TRBD1 (5 bases). V shed 5 bases and J shed 4 bases, with 15 bases lying between them. Germline CDR1 and CDR2: SGHAT and FQNNGV. The CDR3 is 15 residues long. The CDR3 protein is CASSQGPGIGNTIYF. CDR3 nucleotide sequence: TGTGCCAGCAGCCAGGGTCCGGGAATAGGAAACACCATATATTTT.

J is TRBJ2-5 and V is TRBV7-3; 7 bases are shared with TRBD2. CDR3 length: 14 residues. The germline CDR1 and CDR2 sequences are SGHTA and FQGTGA. Germline trimming cut 5 bases from V and 9 bases from J; bases unmatched to any gene: 12. CDR3 in amino acids: CASSPTSARGSQYF. CDR3 nucleotides: TGTGCCAGCAGCCCAACTAGCGCCCGAGGGTCCCAGTACTTC. Complete variable domain (other parts from reference TRBV7-3 and TRBJ2-5): GAGVSQTPSNKVTEKGKYVELRCDPISGHTALYWYRQSLGQGPEFLIYFQGTGAADDSGLPNDRFFAVRPEGSVSTLKIQRTERGDSAVYLCASSPTSARGSQYFGPGTRLLVL.

The chain couples TRBV20-1 to TRBJ2-7; D is ambiguous. CDR1 and CDR2 (germline): DFQATT, SNEGSKA (reference sequence). Trimming shortened V by 3 bases and J by 6 bases, and 9 bases separated the two germline ends. This CDR3 contains 11 residues. Here the CDR3 reads CSASTRGEQYF. CDR3 bases: TGCAGTGCTAGCACAAGAGGCGAGCAGTACTTC.

The chain carries TRBV3-1 (or the pseudogene TRBV3-2) and TRBJ2-6, with 14 bases matching TRBD2. Germline V gives CDR1 LGHDT, CDR2 YNNKEL (reference sequence). V was clipped by 1 base and J by 0 bases; unmatched bases: 2. The CDR3 totals 19 residues. CDR3 DNA sequence: TGTGCCAGCAGCCAAGCTGGACTAGCGGGGGGCTCTGGGGCCAACGTCCTGACTTTC. It encodes CASSQAGLAGGSGANVLTF.

CDR3 protein: CASSEGQAYSGNTIYF. DNA for the CDR3: TGCGCCAGCTCTGAGGGACAGGCCTACTCTGGAAACACCATATATTTT. This chain connects TRBV5-1 to TRBJ1-3, with 8 nucleotides matching TRBD1. The CDR3 is 16 residues long. CDR1 is SGHRS, CDR2 YFSETQ, per germline. The trim removed 7 bases at V and 0 bases at J, leaving 9 bases unmatched.

This clone was picked up a small number of times. The rearrangement links TRBV2 to TRBJ2-5, with D unresolved. This CDR3 has 13 amino acids. Germline lookup yields CDR1 SNHLY and CDR2 FYNNEI. V was pared by 8 bases and J by 0 bases, with 10 bases between. CDR3 DNA: TGTGCCAGCCGTTCCAGAAACCAAGAGACCCAGTACTTC. It encodes CASRSRNQETQYF.

The rearrangement uses TRBV7-6 and TRBJ1-2; 10 bases line up with TRBD1. Germline V gene lookup returns CDR1 SGHVS and CDR2 FNYEAQ. This CDR3 contains 14 residues. J was trimmed by 3 bases and V by 3 bases; bases with no gene match: 1. CDR3 DNA: TGTGCCAGCAGCTTCGGACAGGGGGACTATGGCTACACCTTC. This encodes CASSFGQGDYGYTF.

This clone is judged medium-sized. The chain is built from TRBV4-1 and TRBJ1-5; unclear D gene. The germline V gene encodes CDR1 MGHRA and CDR2 YSYEKL. The V end lost 4 bases, the J end lost 0 bases, and 7 bases lay between the germline ends. The CDR3 is made up of 14 amino acids. The CDR3 reads CASSRGYSNQPQHF. DNA for the CDR3: TGCGCCAGCAGCCGGGGTTATAGCAATCAGCCCCAGCATTTT.

The chain carries TRBV4-3 and TRBJ2-1; D uncertain. Deletions cut 0 bases from V and 6 bases from J, with 12 bases between. The length of the CDR3 is 15 residues. The germline V gene has CDR1 LGHNA and CDR2 YSLEER. DNA of the CDR3: TGCGCCAGCAGCCAAGATCAAGGGATAATCAATGAGCAGTTCTTC. Translated: CASSQDQGIINEQFF.

The gene calls are TRBV5-5 and TRBJ2-7; D gene unclear. This CDR3 region has 15 residues. CDR1 and CDR2 from the germline V gene are SGHKS and YYEKEE (reference sequence). The germline V and J ends were trimmed by 0 bases and 3 bases, with 13 bases remaining between them. CDR3 amino acids: CASSLGATSLYEQYF. The CDR3 nucleotides are TGTGCCAGCAGCTTGGGGGCGACGAGCCTCTACGAGCAGTACTTC.

The chain is built from TRBV12-5 and TRBJ1-1, with D possibly matching TRBD1 (5 bases). CDR3 size: 15 residues. V was trimmed by 5 bases and J by 3 bases, leaving 16 bases between them. Germline V CDR1 and CDR2: LGHNT, FRNRAP. This CDR3 reads CASGPAGGQDTEAFF. Here the CDR3 DNA reads TGTGCTAGTGGTCCTGCGGGGGGTCAGGACACTGAAGCTTTCTTT.

This clone turned up a few times. The gene calls are TRBV7-9 and TRBJ2-3; D is perhaps TRBD1 or TRBD2 (5 bases each). Trimming pared 5 bases from V and 1 base from J, leaving 10 bases between. In germline, CDR1 is SEHNR, CDR2 FQNEAQ (reference sequence). The CDR3 sequence is 14 residues long. CDR3 sequence: CASSPLGGTDTQYF. CDR3 bases: TGTGCCAGCAGCCCCCTGGGGGGCACAGATACGCAGTATTTT.